These 5 T cell receptor beta chains originate from one sample sequenced in a study of low-dose radiotherapy and immunotherapy resistance in tumors. TRAV and TRBV primers primed cDNA for both TCRalpha and TCRbeta. A roughly 20-cycle PCR with a constant-region primer and V-primer adapter amplified TCRs. Via MiXCR, TCRdb re-called the reads, giving one row per CDR3 protein. The sample includes fewer than 50,000 distinct CDR3 sequences, about 25% of them seen just once. The time point was: after trial treatment. Sample treatment: LDRT plus nivolumab, ipilimumab, low-dose cyclophosphamide and aspirin (RACIN trial). Source: PBMCs, taken after low-dose radiotherapy plus immunotherapy. Source of these receptors: a male donor with prostate cancer.

This clonotype appeared many times. This chain connects TRBV7-9 to TRBJ2-7, with TRBD2 as a possible D gene (5 bases). Germline lookup yields CDR1 SEHNR and CDR2 FQNEAQ (reference sequence). Deletions cut 3 bases from V and 9 bases from J, with 9 bases between. CDR3 length: 11 residues. CDR3 sequence (DNA): TGTGCCAGCAGCTTGGACTTTATGCAGTACTTC. It yields the protein CASSLDFMQYF.

As regards this clonotype: One base separates it from a far larger clone, so it is likely a read error. The chain has TRBV20-1 and TRBJ2-7; 9 bases agree with TRBD2. The CDR3 covers 13 residues. J gave up 7 bases and V 5 bases, and 9 bases lay outside the gene matches. Germline loops: CDR1 DFQATT, CDR2 SNEGSKA (reference sequence). CDR3 loop: CSASAGGLNEQYF. The CDR3 DNA reads as TGCAGTGCTTCTGCGGGAGGGCTAAATGAGCAGTACTTC.

This clonotype has a count of ten or more. The rearrangement links TRBV24-1 to TRBJ2-3; D remains unclear. The CDR3 consists of 13 residues. CDR1 and CDR2 (germline): KGHDR, SFDVKD. V was trimmed by 7 bases and J by 3 bases, leaving 10 bases between them. CDR3 nucleotides: TGTGCCACCAGCCCGACGGAGACAGATACGCAGTATTTT. Its protein product is CATSPTETDTQYF.

This clonotype was found a few times. The chain carries TRBV9 and TRBJ2-5; 12 nucleotides line up with TRBD1. The V gene end was trimmed by 4 bases and the J gene end by 3 bases; junction bases not matched to a gene: 10. Germline V gene lookup returns CDR1 SGDLS and CDR2 YYNGEE. This CDR3 comprises 17 residues. In nucleotides, the CDR3 is TGTGCCAGCAGCAAAGGAGGGGGACAGGGGGCGAAAGAGACCCAGTACTTC. This sequence encodes CASSKGGGQGAKETQYF. Complete variable domain (other parts from reference TRBV9 and TRBJ2-5): DSGVTQTPKHLITATGQRVTLRCSPRSGDLSVYWYQQSLDQGLQFLIQYYNGEERAKGNILERFSAQQFPDLHSELNLSSLELGDSALYFCASSKGGGQGAKETQYFGPGTRLLVL.

By sample share, this clonotype is medium-sized. The chain couples TRBV7-6 to TRBJ2-7; D may correspond to TRBD1 or TRBD2 (5 bases each). Germline values: CDR1 SGHVS, CDR2 FNYEAQ. The CDR3 loop spans 14 amino acids. The ends were cut back, 5 bases at V and 7 bases at J, with 18 bases in the middle. CDR3 region: CASSRDVEGYEQYF. In nucleotides, the CDR3 is TGTGCCAGCAGCCGAGACGTCGAGGGGTATGAGCAGTACTTC.